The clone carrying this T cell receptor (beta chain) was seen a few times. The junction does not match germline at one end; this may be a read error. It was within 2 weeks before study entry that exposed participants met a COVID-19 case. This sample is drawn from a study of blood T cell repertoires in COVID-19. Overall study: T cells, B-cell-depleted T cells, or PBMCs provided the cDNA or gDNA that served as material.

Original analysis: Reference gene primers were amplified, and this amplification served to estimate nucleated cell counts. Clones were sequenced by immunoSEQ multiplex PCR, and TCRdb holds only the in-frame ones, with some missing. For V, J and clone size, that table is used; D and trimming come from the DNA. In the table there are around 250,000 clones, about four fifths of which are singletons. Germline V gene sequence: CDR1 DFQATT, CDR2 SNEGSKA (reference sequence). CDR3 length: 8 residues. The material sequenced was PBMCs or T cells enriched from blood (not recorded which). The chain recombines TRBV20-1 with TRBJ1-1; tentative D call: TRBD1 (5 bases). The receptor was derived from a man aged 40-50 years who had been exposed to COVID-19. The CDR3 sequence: CSAQGVIF. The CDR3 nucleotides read TGCAGTGCTCAAGGGGTGATCTTT.